These 27 T cell receptor beta chains originate from one sample sequenced in a study of Ad26.COV2.S vaccination and SARS-CoV-2 variants. The protocol was immunoSEQ multiplex PCR, while the TCRdb copy is restricted to in-frame clones and leaves out a portion. The table has a few hundred thousand clones, roughly 88% seen once. Treatment given: around 19 received Ad26.COV2.S at low or high dose, single or two shots; several received placebo; per-sample allocation not given. The investigators took samples on day 63 after the first vaccine or placebo injection. The specimen was peripheral blood, collected in a trial of Ad26.COV2.S vaccine versus placebo. All receptors derive from a person aged 18-60 years who received the Ad26.COV2.S COVID-19 vaccine or a placebo.

The chain couples TRBV27 to TRBJ2-1, with D possibly matching TRBD2 (6 bases). V was pared by 7 bases and J by 7 bases, with 20 bases between. Germline loops: CDR1 MNHEY, CDR2 SMNVEV (reference sequence). CDR3 length: 15 residues. The CDR3 DNA reads TGTGCCAGCACTTCCCTAGCGTTTCTAAAAAATGAGCAGTTCTTC. Amino acid sequence: CASTSLAFLKNEQFF.

The genes are TRBV28 and TRBJ2-7, with D possibly TRBD1 on 6 matching bases. The CDR3 runs to 13 residues. Trimming pared 7 bases from V and 5 bases from J, leaving 15 bases between. Germline-derived CDR1 and CDR2 are MDHEN and SYDVKM. CDR3 DNA sequence: TGTGCCAGCATCCAAACAGGGTCACACGAGCAGTACTTC. Its translation is CASIQTGSHEQYF.

J is TRBJ2-7 and V is TRBV4-1; TRBD1 agrees at 9 bases. The length of the CDR3 is 14 residues. V was clipped by 3 bases and J by 7 bases; unmatched bases: 7. CDR1 and CDR2 from the germline V gene are MGHRA and YSYEKL. The CDR3 is CASSHNRGRWEQYF. In nucleotides, the CDR3 is TGCGCCAGCAGCCACAACAGGGGGCGCTGGGAGCAGTACTTC.

The V and J genes are TRBV9 and TRBJ2-2; D not resolved. V was trimmed by 6 bases and J by 5 bases, leaving 8 bases between them. This CDR3 is built from 12 residues. Per germline, CDR1 SGDLS and CDR2 YYNGEE. The CDR3 DNA is TGTGCCAGCACCGACGAAACCGGGGAGCTGTTTTTT. Amino acid sequence: CASTDETGELFF. Full variable domain (outside the CDR3, taken from reference TRBV9 and TRBJ2-2): DSGVTQTPKHLITATGQRVTLRCSPRSGDLSVYWYQQSLDQGLQFLIQYYNGEERAKGNILERFSAQQFPDLHSELNLSSLELGDSALYFCASTDETGELFFGEGSRLTVL.

This sequence joins TRBV6-5 and TRBJ1-2; tentatively, D is TRBD1 (6 bases). This CDR3 has 15 residues. Trimming pared 7 bases from V and 0 bases from J, leaving 15 bases between. Looked up from germline, CDR1 is MNHEY and CDR2 is SVGAGI. CDR3 region: CASTQDRAANYGYTF. CDR3 coding DNA: TGTGCCAGCACCCAGGACAGAGCCGCTAACTATGGCTACACCTTC.

The CDR3, as DNA: TGTGCCAGCTCACCACGCCTAACAGGGTCCGGAGAGACCCAGTACTTC. It specifies CASSPRLTGSGETQYF. The chain has TRBV18 and TRBJ2-5; D possibly corresponds to TRBD1 (6 bases). This CDR3 comprises 16 residues. Germline lookup yields CDR1 KGHSH and CDR2 LQKENI. V gave up 1 base and J gave up 4 bases, with 16 bases separating them.

This rearrangement joins TRBV2 to TRBJ2-4, with TRBD2 as a possible D gene (5 bases). CDR1 and CDR2 (germline): SNHLY, FYNNEI. There are 16 residues in the CDR3. The V gene lost 5 bases and the J gene lost 0 bases, with 14 bases spanning the gap. In DNA form, the CDR3 reads TGTGCCAGCAGTCTGAGGGCAGCCCTAGCCAAAAACATTCAGTACTTC. It specifies CASSLRAALAKNIQYF.

This clone was recorded only once. This rearrangement joins TRBV7-2 to TRBJ1-2; no clear D. Germline V gene lookup returns CDR1 SGHTA and CDR2 FQGNSA. The V gene lost 2 bases and the J gene lost 4 bases, with 20 bases spanning the gap. The CDR3 loop spans 17 amino acids. CDR3 DNA: TGTGCCAGCAGCTTAACGGGTGAAGGTGGGAGACTCTATGGCTACACCTTC. This gives the protein CASSLTGEGGRLYGYTF.

CDR3: CASSLHRGGPTDTQYF. CDR3 bases: TGTGCCAGCAGCTTACACCGGGGGGGCCCGACAGATACGCAGTATTTT. The rearrangement joins TRBV7-9 to TRBJ2-3; TRBD2 aligns across 8 bases. This CDR3 is 16 amino acids long. Trimming at V came to 2 bases and at J to 3 bases, leaving 7 bases not matched to a gene. Germline CDR1 and CDR2: SEHNR and FQNEAQ (reference sequence).

J is TRBJ2-1 and V is TRBV9; 9 nucleotides line up with TRBD1. In germline, CDR1 is SGDLS, CDR2 YYNGEE. The ends lost 1 base at V and 6 bases at J; junction bases unmatched: 8. The CDR3 contains 16 residues. The chain's CDR3 is CASSVRDRVGGNEQFF. CDR3 sequence (DNA): TGTGCCAGCAGCGTAAGGGACAGGGTAGGGGGCAATGAGCAGTTCTTC.

The rearrangement joins TRBV15 to TRBJ1-2; D is undetermined. The CDR3 is 16 residues long. Between the trimmed V and J ends, which lost 0 bases and 0 bases, there was a span of 11 bases. Germline V CDR1 and CDR2: LNHNV, YYDKDF (reference sequence). CDR3 loop: CATSRDGLSANYGYTF. The CDR3 DNA follows: TGTGCCACCAGCAGAGATGGGTTGTCAGCTAACTATGGCTACACCTTC.

CDR3 residues: CASRFGAMSQPQHF. The CDR3 DNA is TGTGCCAGCCGCTTCGGGGCAATGAGTCAGCCCCAGCATTTT. The chain uses TRBV28 and TRBJ1-5; a weak D match, TRBD1 (5 bases). The CDR3 consists of 14 residues. Trimming took off 8 bases at V and 6 bases at J, with 17 bases between the two ends. Germline values: CDR1 MDHEN, CDR2 SYDVKM.

The gene calls are TRBV2 and TRBJ1-1; D not certain. Germline assignment: CDR1 SNHLY and CDR2 FYNNEI. The CDR3 is 13 residues long. The V end lost 5 bases, the J end lost 1 base, and 8 bases lay between the germline ends. The DNA for the CDR3 is TGTGCCAGCAGTCTCGTGGGGAACACTGAAGCTTTCTTT. This translates into CASSLVGNTEAFF.

The J gene is TRBJ1-5, the V gene TRBV4-1; 7 nucleotides match TRBD1. Germline loops: CDR1 MGHRA, CDR2 YSYEKL. The V and J ends lost 2 bases and 6 bases, in that order; junction bases with no gene match: 13. This CDR3 has 17 amino acids. CDR3 sequence (DNA): TGCGCCAGCAGCCAACTCAGGTGGCAGGGGGTAAGTCAGCCCCAGCATTTT. Amino acid sequence: CASSQLRWQGVSQPQHF.

The chain recombines TRBV19 with TRBJ2-7; 7 nucleotides agree with TRBD2. Germline CDR1 is LNHDA and CDR2 is SQIVND (reference sequence). There are 15 residues in the CDR3. After removal of 5 bases from V and 2 bases from J, the junction contained 9 bases not matched to a gene. The CDR3 nucleotides are TGTGCCAGTAGTCCCGTCTCGGGGGGTCCCTACGAGCAGTACTTC. Amino acid sequence: CASSPVSGGPYEQYF.

The genes are TRBV6-6 and TRBJ1-1; a weak D match, TRBD1 (5 bases). CDR3 size: 12 residues. Looked up from germline, CDR1 is MNHNY and CDR2 is SVGAGI (reference sequence). V lost 7 bases, J lost 6 bases, and 12 bases lay in between. Written as DNA, the CDR3 is TGTGCCAGCACCAGGGAGGCGGCTGAAGCTTTCTTT. This gives the protein CASTREAAEAFF.

The chain joins TRBV6-5 to TRBJ2-3; D might be TRBD2 (5 bases). From germline, CDR1 is MNHEY and CDR2 SVGAGI. This CDR3 contains 12 residues. Deletions cut 6 bases from V and 6 bases from J, with 10 bases between. The CDR3 here is CASRSEADTQYF. Here the CDR3 DNA reads TGTGCCAGCAGATCGGAGGCGGATACGCAGTATTTT.

The J gene is TRBJ2-5, the V gene TRBV6-1; 8 bases are a match to TRBD1. The CDR3 runs 15 residues. From germline, CDR1 is MNHNS and CDR2 SASEGT. After removal of 2 bases from V and 1 base from J, the junction contained 3 bases not matched to a gene. The CDR3 is CASSEFGTGQETQYF. The CDR3 DNA reads TGTGCCAGCAGTGAATTTGGGACAGGCCAAGAGACCCAGTACTTC.

The gene calls are TRBV18 and TRBJ1-1; tentatively, D is TRBD1 (6 bases). Germline loops: CDR1 KGHSH, CDR2 LQKENI. This CDR3 contains 16 residues. Trimming left V 1 base short and J 0 bases short, with 12 bases between. The CDR3 protein is CASSPQGGIMNTEAFF. CDR3 sequence (DNA): TGTGCCAGCTCACCACAGGGGGGGATCATGAACACTGAAGCTTTCTTT.

This chain connects TRBV27 to TRBJ1-1; D might be TRBD1 (5 bases). Looked up from germline, CDR1 is MNHEY and CDR2 is SMNVEV (reference sequence). Trimming removed 4 bases at V and 5 bases at J, with 17 bases between. The CDR3 sequence is 15 residues long. In nucleotides, the CDR3 is TGTGCCAGCAGTTACCCGGGACGGGAGGGAACTGAAGCTTTCTTT. Translating it yields CASSYPGREGTEAFF.

The chain uses TRBV27 and TRBJ2-2; D possibly corresponds to TRBD1 (6 bases). CDR1 and CDR2 from the germline V gene are MNHEY and SMNVEV (reference sequence). This CDR3 has 18 residues. V was shortened by 3 bases and J by 7 bases, with 24 bases between the two germline ends. The CDR3 sequence: CASSFYPITGTLSGELFF. The CDR3, as DNA: TGTGCCAGCAGTTTTTACCCCATAACAGGGACCTTAAGCGGGGAGCTGTTTTTT.

V and J are TRBV10-1 and TRBJ1-1; unclear D gene. The CDR3 covers 14 residues. Per germline, CDR1 WNHNN and CDR2 SYGVQD (reference sequence). The ends were cut back, 8 bases at V and 4 bases at J, with 17 bases in the middle. DNA for the CDR3: TGCGCCAGCGACGACGAGGACGGCTCCACTGAAGCTTTCTTT. Its protein is CASDDEDGSTEAFF.

As DNA, the CDR3 is TGTGCCAGCACGACGCGCCCTGGGACAGGGCTAAACACCATATATTTT. Translation: CASTTRPGTGLNTIYF. The chain recombines TRBV28 with TRBJ1-3; 9 nucleotides align to TRBD1. The J segment lost 6 bases and the V segment lost 7 bases, leaving 13 bases of the junction unmatched. There are 16 residues in the CDR3. Per germline, CDR1 MDHEN and CDR2 SYDVKM.

The J gene is TRBJ1-6, the V gene TRBV5-6; 10 bases agree with TRBD1. CDR3 length: 16 residues. CDR1 and CDR2 (germline): SGHDT, YYEEEE. With 1 base clipped from V and 10 bases from J, the junction kept 8 bases outside the gene matches. The CDR3 DNA follows: TGTGCCAGCAGCTTGCCGACAGGGGGCGGACTGTCACCCCTCCACTTT. Translated, it gives CASSLPTGGGLSPLHF.

The chain joins TRBV11-1 to TRBJ2-7; unclear D gene. V gave up 6 bases and J gave up 0 bases, with 9 bases separating them. Germline assignment: CDR1 SGHAT and CDR2 FQDESV (reference sequence). This CDR3 has 13 residues. CDR3 coding DNA: TGTGCCAGCAGTCGACTGAGCTCCTACGAGCAGTACTTC. Its translation is CASSRLSSYEQYF.

This clone was picked up one time. V is TRBV30 and J is TRBJ1-6; D ambiguous. CDR3 length: 14 residues. Germline V gene sequence: CDR1 GTSNPN, CDR2 SVGIG (reference sequence). V was cut by 3 bases and J by 2 bases, with 8 bases left in between. The CDR3 spells CAWRAGAYNSPLHF. Here the CDR3 DNA reads TGTGCCTGGAGGGCCGGGGCCTATAATTCACCCCTCCACTTT. Filled out from reference TRBV30 and TRBJ1-6, the complete variable domain reads SQTIHQWPATLVQPVGSPLSLECTVEGTSNPNLYWYRQAAGRGLQLLFYSVGIGQISSEVPQNLSASRPQDRQFILSSKKLLLSDSGFYLCAWRAGAYNSPLHFGNGTRLTVT.

The rearrangement links TRBV5-1 to TRBJ2-2; D may match TRBD1 or TRBD2 (5 bases each). The CDR3 covers 15 residues. CDR1 is SGHRS and CDR2 is YFSETQ in the germline V gene. The ends were cut back, 4 bases at V and 7 bases at J, with 17 bases in the middle. Written as DNA, the CDR3 is TGCGCCAGCAGCCCAATCGAGGGGATGGTCGGGGAGCTGTTTTTT. It translates to CASSPIEGMVGELFF.